This T cell receptor (beta chain) was identified in a study of blood T cell repertoires in COVID-19. Study information: The study drew acute and convalescent COVID-19 samples from the United States, Italy and Spain.

Germline V lookup: CDR1 DFQATT, CDR2 SNEGSKA (reference sequence). The CDR3 extends over 14 amino acids. V was shortened by 3 bases and J by 0 bases, with 10 bases between the two germline ends. TCRdb keeps only in-frame clones here, not all; method: immunoSEQ multiplex PCR. The table shows about 210,000 clones, with roughly 80% occurring only once. This clone has just a few counts. The genes are TRBV20-1 and TRBJ2-3; the D is unclear. Sequences were obtained from peripheral blood. This receptor was identified in an older woman with COVID-19, enrolled during active disease. CDR3 nucleotide sequence: TGCAGTGCTAGTATCACAGTTAGCACAGATACGCAGTATTTT. Its translation is CSASITVSTDTQYF.